These 23 T cell receptor beta chains originate from one sample sequenced in a study of blood T cell repertoires in COVID-19. TCRdb's table, derived via immunoSEQ multiplex PCR, lists solely in-frame clones and lacks some. The sample contains under 200,000 clones, roughly 90% of which appear only once. Sequenced: peripheral blood. The source is a man aged 45-65 years with acute or convalescent COVID-19.

In DNA form, the CDR3 reads TGTGCCAGCAGCCAAGGGACAGGGGCCTCTAACTTGAATGAAAAACTGTTTTTT. Translating it yields CASSQGTGASNLNEKLFF. The chain links TRBV14 to TRBJ1-4, with 9 bases fitting TRBD1. Looked up from germline, CDR1 is SGHDN and CDR2 is FVKESK. The CDR3 loop spans 18 amino acids. V lost 1 base, J lost 5 bases, and 11 bases stayed unmatched.

The V call is TRBV5-4, the J call TRBJ2-7, with TRBD2 identical over 16 bases. The CDR3 runs 16 residues. Germline loops: CDR1 SGHNT, CDR2 YYREEE (reference sequence). V shed 4 bases, J shed 7 bases, and the junction held 8 bases outside the gene matches. CDR3 loop: CASSPGTSGRAREQYF. The CDR3 nucleotides read TGTGCCAGCAGCCCGGGGACTAGCGGGAGGGCCCGGGAGCAGTACTTC.

The J gene is TRBJ1-5, the V gene TRBV4-2, with D perhaps TRBD1 (5 bases). Looked up from germline, CDR1 is LGHNA and CDR2 is YNFKEQ. The ends were cut back, 0 bases at V and 5 bases at J, with 11 bases in the middle. The CDR3 runs to 15 residues. CDR3: CASSQEWGEDQPQHF. The DNA for the CDR3 is TGTGCCAGCAGCCAAGAGTGGGGGGAGGATCAGCCCCAGCATTTT.

This chain links TRBV6-5 with TRBJ2-7, with D possibly TRBD2 on 6 matching bases. The CDR3 has 12 residues. Looked up from germline, CDR1 is MNHEY and CDR2 is SVGAGI. V was cut by 11 bases and J by 0 bases, with 11 bases left in between. CDR3 nucleotides: TGTGCCGGCGGGGCAGACTCCTACGAGCAGTACTTC. Translated, it gives CAGGADSYEQYF.

This chain links TRBV19 with TRBJ2-2, with TRBD1 as a possible D gene (6 bases). CDR1 is LNHDA, CDR2 SQIVND, per germline (reference sequence). The length of the CDR3 is 14 residues. The V end lost 7 bases, the J end lost 4 bases, and 13 bases lay between the germline ends. The CDR3 is CASTQGKATGELFF. For the CDR3, the DNA is TGTGCCAGTACCCAGGGGAAGGCCACCGGGGAGCTGTTTTTT.

The gene calls are TRBV5-6 and TRBJ2-1; no firm D call. There are 15 residues in the CDR3. Germline-derived CDR1 and CDR2 are SGHDT and YYEEEE. Trimming took 3 bases from V and 0 from J, leaving 10 bases between them. CDR3 DNA: TGTGCCAGCAGCTCCAGATTAAGCTCCTACAATGAGCAGTTCTTC. Translating gives CASSSRLSSYNEQFF.

For the CDR3, the DNA is TGTGCCAGTAGTATAGACAGGGCTTTCTATGGCTACACCTTC. This codes for CASSIDRAFYGYTF. The chain links TRBV19 to TRBJ1-2; perhaps TRBD1 as D (5 bases). This CDR3 comprises 14 residues. Trimming stripped 0 bases from V and 4 bases from J, with 9 bases between. Looked up from germline, CDR1 is LNHDA and CDR2 is SQIVND (reference sequence).

This chain uses TRBV29-1 with TRBJ2-3, with 12 bases matching TRBD2. CDR3 length: 14 residues. The V and J ends lost 6 bases and 3 bases, in that order; junction bases with no gene match: 4. The germline gives CDR1 SQVTM, CDR2 ANQGSEA. This CDR3 is CSVGLAGGTDTQYF. The CDR3 bases are TGCAGCGTCGGCCTAGCGGGGGGGACAGATACGCAGTATTTT.

The CDR3 sequence is CATSEAGTATNYGYTF. The CDR3, as DNA: TGTGCCACCAGTGAAGCCGGGACAGCGACTAACTATGGCTACACCTTC. The gene calls are TRBV24-1 and TRBJ1-2; TRBD1 aligns across 7 bases. The CDR3 contains 16 residues. Germline assignment: CDR1 KGHDR and CDR2 SFDVKD. After removal of 4 bases from V and 0 bases from J, the junction contained 7 bases not matched to a gene.

A word on this clone: Other DNA sequences of this sample code for an identical CDR3. The chain recombines TRBV18 with TRBJ2-1; a possible D gene is TRBD2 (5 bases). The CDR3 is 16 residues long. Germline CDR1 and CDR2: KGHSH and LQKENI. V gave up 0 bases and J gave up 0 bases, with 9 bases separating them. The CDR3 reads CASSPPGGSSYNEQFF. The CDR3 DNA reads as TGTGCCAGCTCACCACCGGGTGGGAGCTCCTACAATGAGCAGTTCTTC. The full variable domain, in which reference TRBV18 and TRBJ2-1 provide the parts outside the CDR3, is NAGVMQNPRHLVRRRGQEARLRCSPMKGHSHVYWYRQLPEEGLKFMVYLQKENIIDESGMPKERFSAEFPKEGPSILRIQQVVRGDSAAYFCASSPPGGSSYNEQFFGPGTRLTVL.

V is TRBV18 and J is TRBJ1-1, with TRBD1 matching 7 bases. Unmatched junction bases numbered 11, after V lost 4 bases and J lost 3 bases. Looked up from germline, CDR1 is KGHSH and CDR2 is LQKENI. The CDR3 consists of 16 residues. In nucleotides, the CDR3 is TGTGCCAGCTCACAGCAGGGACAGACTCAGTACACTGAAGCTTTCTTT. Its translation is CASSQQGQTQYTEAFF.

CDR3 DNA sequence: TGCGCCAGCAGTTTCGTCAGCGGGAGGGAGGATGAGCAGTTCTTC. Translating it yields CASSFVSGREDEQFF. V is TRBV10-2 and J is TRBJ2-1, with TRBD2 matching 10 bases. The length of the CDR3 is 15 residues. Losses at the gene ends were 5 bases for V and 8 bases for J; bases not matched to a gene: 9. Germline CDR1 and CDR2: WSHSY and SAAADI.

This chain links TRBV6-5 with TRBJ1-5; 9 bases fit TRBD1. Germline assignment: CDR1 MNHEY and CDR2 SVGAGI. The CDR3 is 13 amino acids. Germline trimming cut 8 bases from V and 3 bases from J; bases unmatched to any gene: 2. CDR3: CASRDRDNQPQHF. For the CDR3, the DNA is TGTGCCAGCCGGGACAGGGACAATCAGCCCCAGCATTTT.

V is TRBV7-3 and J is TRBJ2-5; D may be TRBD1 (6 bases). Germline values: CDR1 SGHTA, CDR2 FQGTGA. Trimming took off 2 bases at V and 1 base at J, with 11 bases between the two ends. This CDR3 spans 15 amino acids. The CDR3 nucleotides are TGTGCCAGCAGCTTAGAACCAGGGGCCCAAGAGACCCAGTACTTC. Its translation: CASSLEPGAQETQYF.

This chain links TRBV5-8 with TRBJ1-6; the D gene is possibly TRBD1 (6 bases). This CDR3 spans 16 amino acids. V lost 7 bases to trimming and J lost 2 bases, with 16 bases between them. Germline V gene data show CDR1 as SGHTS and CDR2 as YDEGEE. This CDR3 is CASGITGTTYNSPLHF. The CDR3 DNA reads as TGTGCCAGCGGGATCACCGGGACAACCTATAATTCACCCCTCCACTTT.

The chain joins TRBV5-1 to TRBJ2-1, with 9 bases lining up with TRBD2. The V and J ends lost 4 bases and 2 bases, in that order; junction bases with no gene match: 4. This CDR3 spans 15 amino acids. The V gene's germline CDR1 is SGHRS and CDR2 YFSETQ. This CDR3 reads CASSEGLAPYNEQFF. DNA for the CDR3: TGCGCCAGCAGCGAAGGACTAGCGCCCTACAATGAGCAGTTCTTC.

This chain links TRBV7-3 with TRBJ2-1; 7 bases are a match to TRBD2. The CDR3 totals 14 residues. The ends lost 1 base at V and 10 bases at J; junction bases unmatched: 7. Per the germline V gene, CDR1 is SGHTA and CDR2 is FQGTGA. CDR3 residues: CASSLRASGEEQFF. CDR3 DNA: TGTGCCAGCAGCTTAAGGGCTAGCGGAGAAGAGCAGTTCTTC.

The rearrangement uses TRBV14 and TRBJ2-1; 9 positions agree with TRBD1. This CDR3 is 16 amino acids long. The V and J ends lost 6 bases and 7 bases, in that order; junction bases with no gene match: 13. Germline values: CDR1 SGHDN, CDR2 FVKESK. The CDR3 nucleotides read TGTGCCAGCAGTCCGAAACAGGGGGCCGGGATGAATGAGCAGTTCTTC. This codes for CASSPKQGAGMNEQFF.

This chain links TRBV28 with TRBJ2-3, with TRBD2 matching over 9 bases. Germline lookup yields CDR1 MDHEN and CDR2 SYDVKM. Trimming at V came to 5 bases and at J to 3 bases, leaving 15 bases not matched to a gene. The CDR3 spans 18 residues. CDR3 protein: CASSSLAGQLRGTDTQYF. The CDR3 bases are TGTGCCAGCAGTAGTCTAGCGGGACAATTAAGGGGTACAGATACGCAGTATTTT.

The chain has TRBV27 and TRBJ2-2; D is undetermined. The germline CDR1 and CDR2 sequences are MNHEY and SMNVEV (reference sequence). Trimming pared 4 bases from V and 7 bases from J, leaving 7 bases between. The CDR3 extends over 12 amino acids. CDR3 amino acids: CASSSGGGELFF. The CDR3 DNA follows: TGTGCCAGCAGTTCGGGTGGCGGGGAGCTGTTTTTT.

V usage is TRBV27 and J usage is TRBJ2-7; perhaps TRBD1 as D (6 bases). V lost 5 bases, J lost 1 base, and 15 bases lay in between. The V gene's germline CDR1 is MNHEY and CDR2 SMNVEV (reference sequence). The CDR3 length is 15 residues. Here the CDR3 DNA reads TGTGCCAGCAGTAAGGGACACATTAGTTCCTACGAGCAGTACTTC. Protein sequence: CASSKGHISSYEQYF.

The chain couples TRBV9 to TRBJ1-2; D is perhaps TRBD1 (6 bases). Germline assignment: CDR1 SGDLS and CDR2 YYNGEE. V was cut by 6 bases and J by 6 bases, with 15 bases left in between. The CDR3 length is 13 residues. DNA of the CDR3: TGTGCCAGCAATCCAGGGGCCAACGATGGCTACACCTTC. Translated: CASNPGANDGYTF.

The rearrangement links TRBV13 to TRBJ1-6, with TRBD1 matching over 8 bases. Germline V gives CDR1 PRHDT, CDR2 FYEKMQ (reference sequence). J lost 9 bases, V lost 3 bases, and 1 base had no gene match. The CDR3 runs to 13 residues. The chain's CDR3 is CASSFRGRSPLHF. The CDR3 nucleotides are TGTGCCAGCAGCTTCAGGGGGCGTTCACCCCTCCACTTT.